The source of this TCR beta chain is a study of blood T cell repertoires in COVID-19. As for the study in general: Italy, Spain and the United States were the sources of the convalescent and acute COVID-19 samples. From T cells, B-cell-depleted T cells, or PBMCs came the material, which was cDNA or gDNA.

Seattle participants joined during active infection and were tracked over time. Original handling: Amplifying reference gene primers gave estimates of nucleated cell counts. Repertoires were generated with immunoSEQ multiplex PCR, while TCRdb's copy carries only in-frame clones and drops some. From that table come the V and J calls and clone size; the DNA was used to work out D and trimming. This table has around 250,000 clones, 88% appearing once. The V gene's germline CDR1 is MNHEY and CDR2 SVGEGT. The CDR3 runs to 16 residues. Germline trimming cut 5 bases from V and 6 bases from J; bases unmatched to any gene: 15.

Sequencing was done on a sample of peripheral blood. The receptor was isolated from a woman aged 70-85 years with COVID-19, enrolled during active disease. This chain joins TRBV6-2 or TRBV6-3 and TRBJ2-7; 8 nucleotides align to TRBD2. Written as DNA, the CDR3 is TGTGCCAGCAGTAACCCCTGGCGGGAGGAGGGGCTCGAGCAGTACTTC. It is translated as CASSNPWREEGLEQYF.